The T cell receptor (beta chain) under discussion was sequenced for a study of cytomegalovirus exposure and HLA in healthy donors. In germline, CDR1 is ENHRY, CDR2 SYGVKD. This CDR3 is built from 14 residues. The V and J ends lost 2 bases and 5 bases, in that order; junction bases with no gene match: 0. In its sample, this clone was seen a few times. Vbeta (60) and Jbeta (13) primers were used in the PCR. Measured with immunoSEQ multiplex PCR; TCRdb has only the in-frame clones, and not every one. Of 75,000 to 95,000 clones listed, roughly 78% are singletons. This chain links TRBV10-3 with TRBJ2-1, with TRBD2 identical over 10 bases. Input material: PBMCs. The source is a woman aged 40 to 49 in good health and CMV-seropositive. The CDR3 loop is CAISEGLADNEQFF. CDR3 nucleotides: TGTGCCATCAGTGAGGGACTAGCGGACAATGAGCAGTTCTTC.